This T cell receptor beta chain originates from a study of blood T cell repertoires in COVID-19. As for the study in general: PBMCs, B-cell-depleted T cells, or T cells provided the cDNA or gDNA that made up the material.

This CDR3 is 15 amino acids long. V gave up 5 bases and J gave up 5 bases, with 13 bases separating them. The germline V gene encodes CDR1 SGHVS and CDR2 FQNEAQ. Authors' methods: From reference gene primer amplification, estimates of nucleated cell counts were derived. Profiling relied on immunoSEQ multiplex PCR, and the TCRdb table lists in-frame clones only, not all of them. Clonal size and the V and J genes are those of that table, whereas D and trimming came from the DNA. The sample lists under 60,000 clones; roughly 83% were seen once. This clonotype was sampled from a human donor in a cohort sampled during active COVID-19. The gene calls are TRBV7-8 and TRBJ1-6, with a tentative D call TRBD1 (6 bases). Material: peripheral blood. CDR3 bases: TGTGCCAGCAGCATAGGACAGAATAATAATTCACCCCTCCACTTT. Its translation is CASSIGQNNNSPLHF.